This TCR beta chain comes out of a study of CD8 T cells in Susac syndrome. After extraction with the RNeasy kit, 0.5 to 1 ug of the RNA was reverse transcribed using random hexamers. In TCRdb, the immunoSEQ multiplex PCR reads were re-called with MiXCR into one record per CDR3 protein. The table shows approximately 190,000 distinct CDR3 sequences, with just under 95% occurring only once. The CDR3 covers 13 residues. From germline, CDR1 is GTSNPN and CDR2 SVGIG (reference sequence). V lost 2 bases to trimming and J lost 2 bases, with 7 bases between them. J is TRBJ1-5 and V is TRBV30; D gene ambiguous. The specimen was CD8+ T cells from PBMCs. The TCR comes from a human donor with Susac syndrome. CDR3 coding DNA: TGTGCCTGGAGTTGGGAAGGCAATCAGCCCCAGCATTTT. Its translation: CAWSWEGNQPQHF.